The clone carrying this T cell receptor (beta chain) was found many times. Its antigen remains unidentified. The sample is drawn from a study of T cells after yellow fever vaccination. This CDR3 contains 16 residues. Trimming cost V 8 bases and J 3 bases; bases outside gene matches: 7. From germline, CDR1 is MDHEN and CDR2 SYDVKM. Study-wide points: Although the secondary response was weaker, it peaked faster, at day 5 versus 15. Clonotypes shared by both compartments, CD4 and CD8, made up a small share. FACS-sorted repertoires could harbor abundant contaminating bulk-population clonotypes. After the booster, 96% of CD4 and approximately 87% of CD8 primary-response clones were re-detected.

TCRdb passed the 5' RACE reads through MiXCR, listing each CDR3 protein once. The table includes about 220,000 distinct CDR3 sequences, roughly 3% detected once. This chain connects TRBV28 to TRBJ1-4, with 12 bases aligning to TRBD1. This sample comprised CD4+ T cells sorted from PBMCs, obtained 10 days after the yellow fever booster vaccination. This clonotype originated in a man aged 18 to 35 who received the YFV17D yellow fever vaccine. The CDR3 DNA reads as TGTGCCAGCTGGGCGGGACAGGGGGCTTCTAATGAAAAACTGTTTTTT. Encoded protein: CASWAGQGASNEKLFF.